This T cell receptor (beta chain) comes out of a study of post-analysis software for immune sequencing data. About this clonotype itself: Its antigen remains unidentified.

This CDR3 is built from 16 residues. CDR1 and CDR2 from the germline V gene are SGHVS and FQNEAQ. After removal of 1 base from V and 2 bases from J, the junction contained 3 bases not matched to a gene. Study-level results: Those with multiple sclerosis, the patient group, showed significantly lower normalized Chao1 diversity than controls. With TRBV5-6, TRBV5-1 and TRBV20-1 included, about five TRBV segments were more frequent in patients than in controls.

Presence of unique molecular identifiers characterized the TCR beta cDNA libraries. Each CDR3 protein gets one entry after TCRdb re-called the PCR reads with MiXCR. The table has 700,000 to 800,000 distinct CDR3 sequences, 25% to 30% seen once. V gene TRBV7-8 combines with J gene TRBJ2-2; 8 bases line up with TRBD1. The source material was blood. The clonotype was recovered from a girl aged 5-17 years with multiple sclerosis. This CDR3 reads CASSLVDRENTGELFF. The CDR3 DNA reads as TGTGCCAGCAGCTTAGTGGACAGGGAAAACACCGGGGAGCTGTTTTTT.